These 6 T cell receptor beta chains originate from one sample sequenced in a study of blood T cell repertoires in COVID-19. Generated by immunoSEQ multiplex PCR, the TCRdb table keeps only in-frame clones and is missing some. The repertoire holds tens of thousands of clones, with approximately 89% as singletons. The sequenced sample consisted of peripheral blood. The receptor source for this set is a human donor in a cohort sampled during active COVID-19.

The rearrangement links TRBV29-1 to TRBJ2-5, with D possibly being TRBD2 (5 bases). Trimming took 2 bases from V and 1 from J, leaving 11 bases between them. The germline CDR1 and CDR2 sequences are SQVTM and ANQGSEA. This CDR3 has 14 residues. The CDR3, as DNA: TGCAGCGTTGAATGGAGGCTCACCCAAGAGACCCAGTACTTC. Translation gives CSVEWRLTQETQYF.

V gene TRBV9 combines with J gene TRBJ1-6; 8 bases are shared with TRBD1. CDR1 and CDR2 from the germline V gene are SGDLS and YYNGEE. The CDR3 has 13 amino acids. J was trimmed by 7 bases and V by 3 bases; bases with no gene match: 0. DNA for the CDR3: TGTGCCAGCAGCGGACAGGGGAATTCACCCCTCCACTTT. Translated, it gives CASSGQGNSPLHF.

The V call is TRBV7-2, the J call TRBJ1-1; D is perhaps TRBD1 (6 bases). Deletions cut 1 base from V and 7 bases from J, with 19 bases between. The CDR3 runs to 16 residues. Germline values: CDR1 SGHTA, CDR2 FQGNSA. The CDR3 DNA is TGTGCCAGCAGCTTAGTGCAGGGGCCCCGGGGTTTTGAAGCTTTCTTT. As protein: CASSLVQGPRGFEAFF.

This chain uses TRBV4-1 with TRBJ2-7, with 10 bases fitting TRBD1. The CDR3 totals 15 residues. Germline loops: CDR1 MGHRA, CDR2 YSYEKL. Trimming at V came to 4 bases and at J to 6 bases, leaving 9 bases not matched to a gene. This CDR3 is CASSLRTGGTFEQYF. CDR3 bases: TGCGCCAGCAGCCTCAGGACAGGGGGGACTTTCGAGCAGTACTTC.

The CDR3 sequence: CAISGQATEAFF. In DNA form, the CDR3 reads TGTGCCATCAGTGGACAGGCCACTGAAGCTTTCTTT. The rearrangement joins TRBV10-3 to TRBJ1-1; maybe TRBD1 (6 bases). Germline V CDR1 and CDR2: ENHRY, SYGVKD. Deletions cut 4 bases from V and 4 bases from J, with 7 bases between. The CDR3 is 12 residues long.

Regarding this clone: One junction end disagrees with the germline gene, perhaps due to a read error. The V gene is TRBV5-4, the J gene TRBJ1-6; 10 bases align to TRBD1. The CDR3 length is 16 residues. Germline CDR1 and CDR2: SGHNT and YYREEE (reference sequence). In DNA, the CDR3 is TGTGCCAGCAGTTTCGGGACAGGGGCTTATAGTTCACCCCTCCACTTT. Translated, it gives CASSFGTGAYSSPLHF.